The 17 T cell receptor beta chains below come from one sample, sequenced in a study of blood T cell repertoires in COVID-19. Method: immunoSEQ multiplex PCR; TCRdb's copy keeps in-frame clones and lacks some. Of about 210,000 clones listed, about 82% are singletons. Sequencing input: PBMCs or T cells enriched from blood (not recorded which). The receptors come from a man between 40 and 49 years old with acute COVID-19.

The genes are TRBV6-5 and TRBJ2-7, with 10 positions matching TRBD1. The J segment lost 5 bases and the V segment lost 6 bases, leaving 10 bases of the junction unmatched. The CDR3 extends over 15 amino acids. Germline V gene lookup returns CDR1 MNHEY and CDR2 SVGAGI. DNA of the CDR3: TGTGCCAGCAGGACAGGGGGCGCGGTCATCCACGAGCAGTACTTC. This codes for CASRTGGAVIHEQYF.

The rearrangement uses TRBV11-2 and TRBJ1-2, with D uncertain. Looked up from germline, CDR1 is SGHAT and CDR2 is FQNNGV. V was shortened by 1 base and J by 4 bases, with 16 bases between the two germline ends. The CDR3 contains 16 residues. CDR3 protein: CASSLGGTGDLYGYTF. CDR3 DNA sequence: TGTGCCAGCAGCTTAGGAGGTACGGGTGACCTCTATGGCTACACCTTC.

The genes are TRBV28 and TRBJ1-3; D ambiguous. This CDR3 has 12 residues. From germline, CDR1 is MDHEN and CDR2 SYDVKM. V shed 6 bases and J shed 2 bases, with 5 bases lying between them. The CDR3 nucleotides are TGTGCCAGCAGCATCCCTGGAAACACCATATATTTT. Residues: CASSIPGNTIYF.

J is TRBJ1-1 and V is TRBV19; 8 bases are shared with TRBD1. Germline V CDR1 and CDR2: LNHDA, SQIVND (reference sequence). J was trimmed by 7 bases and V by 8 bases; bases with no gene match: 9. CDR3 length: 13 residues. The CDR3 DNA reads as TGTGCCAGTCTAGCATTGGACAGGGTTGAAGCTTTCTTT. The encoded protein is CASLALDRVEAFF.

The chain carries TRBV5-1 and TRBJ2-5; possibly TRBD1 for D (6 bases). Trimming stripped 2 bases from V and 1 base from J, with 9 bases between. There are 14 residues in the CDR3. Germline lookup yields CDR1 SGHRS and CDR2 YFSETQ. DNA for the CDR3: TGCGCCAGCAGCTTTCAACAGGGCCAAGAGACCCAGTACTTC. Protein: CASSFQQGQETQYF. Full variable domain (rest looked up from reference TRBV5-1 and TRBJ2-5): KAGVTQTPRYLIKTRGQQVTLSCSPISGHRSVSWYQQTPGQGLQFLFEYFSETQRNKGNFPGRFSGRQFSNSRSEMNVSTLELGDSALYLCASSFQQGQETQYFGPGTRLLVL.

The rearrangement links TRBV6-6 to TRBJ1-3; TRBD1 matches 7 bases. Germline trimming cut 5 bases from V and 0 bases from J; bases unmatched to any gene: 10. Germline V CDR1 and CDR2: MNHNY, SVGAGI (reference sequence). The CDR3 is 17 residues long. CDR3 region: CASSPLQTGRSGNTIYF. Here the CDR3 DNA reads TGTGCCAGCAGTCCTCTTCAGACAGGGCGCTCTGGAAACACCATATATTTT.

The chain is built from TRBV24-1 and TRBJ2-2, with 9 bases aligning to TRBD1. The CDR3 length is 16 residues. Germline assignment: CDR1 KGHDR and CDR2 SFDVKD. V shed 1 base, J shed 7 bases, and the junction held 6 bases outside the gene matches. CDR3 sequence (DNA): TGTGCCACCAGTGATTTTCACGGACAGGGGAACGGGGAGCTGTTTTTT. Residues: CATSDFHGQGNGELFF.

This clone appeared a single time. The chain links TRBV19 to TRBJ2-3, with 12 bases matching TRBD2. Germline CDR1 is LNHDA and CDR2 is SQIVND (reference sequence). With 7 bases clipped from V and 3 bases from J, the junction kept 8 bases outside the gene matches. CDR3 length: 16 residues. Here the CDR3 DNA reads TGTGCCAGTAAAAAGGCTAGCGGGAGGGGAACAGATACGCAGTATTTT. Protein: CASKKASGRGTDTQYF.

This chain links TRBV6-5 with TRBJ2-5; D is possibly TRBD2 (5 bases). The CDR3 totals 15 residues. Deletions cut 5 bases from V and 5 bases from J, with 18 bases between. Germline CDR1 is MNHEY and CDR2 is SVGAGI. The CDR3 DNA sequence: TGTGCCAGCAGTAAGCTTTCGGGAAGATGGGAGACCCAGTACTTC. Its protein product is CASSKLSGRWETQYF.

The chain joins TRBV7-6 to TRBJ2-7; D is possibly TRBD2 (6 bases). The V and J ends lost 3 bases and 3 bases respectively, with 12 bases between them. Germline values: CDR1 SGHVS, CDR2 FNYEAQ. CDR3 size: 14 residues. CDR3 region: CASSFRDSIYEQYF. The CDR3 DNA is TGTGCCAGCAGCTTCCGGGACTCTATCTACGAGCAGTACTTC.

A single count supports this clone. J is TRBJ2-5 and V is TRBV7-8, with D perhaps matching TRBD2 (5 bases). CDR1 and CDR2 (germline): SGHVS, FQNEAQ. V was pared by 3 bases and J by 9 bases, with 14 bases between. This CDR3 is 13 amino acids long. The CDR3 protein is CASSFSAPGAQYF. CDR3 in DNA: TGTGCCAGCAGCTTTAGCGCCCCTGGGGCCCAGTACTTC.

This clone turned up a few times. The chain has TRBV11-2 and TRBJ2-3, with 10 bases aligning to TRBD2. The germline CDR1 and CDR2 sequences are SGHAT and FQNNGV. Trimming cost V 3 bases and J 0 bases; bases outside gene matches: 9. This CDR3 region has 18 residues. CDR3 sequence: CASSFRAGGRRSTDTQYF. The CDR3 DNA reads TGTGCCAGCAGCTTTCGAGCGGGAGGGCGGCGTAGCACAGATACGCAGTATTTT.

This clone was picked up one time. CDR3 coding DNA: TGTGCCAGCCGCTCGACAGGGCTGACAACCTACGAGCAGTACTTC. It encodes CASRSTGLTTYEQYF. V gene TRBV3-1 (or the pseudogene TRBV3-2) combines with J gene TRBJ2-7; TRBD1 matches 7 bases. The germline V gene has CDR1 LGHDT and CDR2 YNNKEL (reference sequence). The CDR3 has 15 residues. J was trimmed by 2 bases and V by 8 bases; bases with no gene match: 12.

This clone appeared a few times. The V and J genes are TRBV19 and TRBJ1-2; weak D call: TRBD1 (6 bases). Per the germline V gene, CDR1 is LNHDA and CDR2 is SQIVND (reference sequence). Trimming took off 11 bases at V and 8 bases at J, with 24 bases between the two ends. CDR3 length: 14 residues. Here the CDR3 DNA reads TGTGCCGGAAAGCCGGGACACATTCAGTGGGGCTACACCTTC. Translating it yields CAGKPGHIQWGYTF.

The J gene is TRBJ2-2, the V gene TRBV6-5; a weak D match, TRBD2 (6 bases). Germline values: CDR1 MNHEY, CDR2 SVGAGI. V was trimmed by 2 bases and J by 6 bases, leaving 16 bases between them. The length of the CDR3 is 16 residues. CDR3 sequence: CASSYGGIVSPGELFF. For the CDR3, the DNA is TGTGCCAGCAGTTACGGGGGGATAGTCTCCCCCGGGGAGCTGTTTTTT.

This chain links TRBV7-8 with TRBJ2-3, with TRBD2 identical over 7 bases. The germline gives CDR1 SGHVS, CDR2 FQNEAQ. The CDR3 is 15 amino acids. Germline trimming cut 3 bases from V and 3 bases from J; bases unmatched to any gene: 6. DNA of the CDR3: TGTGCCAGCAGCTTGGCCGGACTAGTTACAGATACGCAGTATTTT. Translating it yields CASSLAGLVTDTQYF.

The CDR3 loop is CASIPGLASGELFF. The DNA of the CDR3 is TGTGCCAGCATCCCGGGACTAGCATCCGGGGAGCTGTTTTTT. This rearrangement joins TRBV6-2 or TRBV6-3 to TRBJ2-2, with TRBD2 matching over 9 bases. CDR3 length: 14 amino acids. Germline lookup yields CDR1 MNHEY and CDR2 SVGEGT. J was trimmed by 6 bases and V by 7 bases; bases with no gene match: 6.